This entry is about one T cell receptor (beta chain). Vbeta (60) and Jbeta (13) primers were used in the PCR. The repertoire was sequenced with immunoSEQ multiplex PCR; TCRdb's copy has only in-frame clones and lacks some. This sample has 90,000 to 100,000 clones, with about three fifths found just once. These data are taken from a study of cytomegalovirus exposure and HLA in healthy donors. CDR1 and CDR2 from the germline V gene are SSHAT and FNYEAQ (reference sequence). The CDR3 spans 15 residues. The clonotype originates from a man aged 30 to 39 in good health and CMV-seronegative. This chain connects TRBV7-7 to TRBJ2-5; tentative D call: TRBD2 (6 bases). The sequencing input was PBMCs. The CDR3 nucleotides are TGTGCTAGCGGCCCTAAAGGGCCCCAGGGAGAGACCCAGTACTTC. It translates to CASGPKGPQGETQYF.